The 11 T cell receptor beta chains given below trace back to one sample, sequenced in a study of T cell responses to AZD1222 COVID-19 vaccine. Profiled with immunoSEQ multiplex PCR; TCRdb holds only in-frame clones, not every one. The sample includes tens of thousands of clones, 75% to 90% of them seen just once. This specimen was peripheral blood, taken on day 0 of AZD1222 vaccination. The receptor source for this set is an adult in good health.

The chain recombines TRBV7-9 with TRBJ2-1; TRBD1 might be the D (6 bases). The germline V gene has CDR1 SEHNR and CDR2 FQNEAQ (reference sequence). Trimming stripped 2 bases from V and 5 bases from J, with 13 bases between. There are 15 residues in the CDR3. The CDR3: CASSLLMGAHNEQFF. In nucleotides, the CDR3 is TGTGCCAGCAGCTTATTGATGGGGGCCCACAATGAGCAGTTCTTC.

The CDR3 loop is CASRGVGQTGELFF. The CDR3 DNA reads TGTGCCAGTAGGGGGGTAGGGCAGACCGGGGAGCTGTTTTTT. J is TRBJ2-2 and V is TRBV19; D possibly uses TRBD1 or TRBD2 (5 bases each). The CDR3 is 14 amino acids. V lost 6 bases and J lost 5, with 13 bases in between. The germline V gene has CDR1 LNHDA and CDR2 SQIVND (reference sequence).

The chain carries TRBV15 and TRBJ2-5; D gene ambiguous. The V end lost 1 base, the J end lost 1 base, and 7 bases lay between the germline ends. Germline values: CDR1 LNHNV, CDR2 YYDKDF (reference sequence). This CDR3 contains 14 residues. CDR3 protein: CATSRVSAQETQYF. CDR3 bases: TGTGCCACCAGCAGAGTTTCTGCCCAAGAGACCCAGTACTTC.

The rearrangement joins TRBV18 to TRBJ2-5; D is perhaps TRBD1 (5 bases). CDR3 length: 16 residues. Trimming removed 2 bases at V and 4 bases at J, with 17 bases between. CDR1 and CDR2 (germline): KGHSH, LQKENI. The CDR3 region is CASSPNSIGAGETQYF. The DNA of the CDR3 is TGTGCCAGCTCACCAAATAGTATAGGGGCTGGAGAGACCCAGTACTTC.

The chain couples TRBV4-2 to TRBJ1-5; no definite D call. Trimming stripped 8 bases from V and 4 bases from J, with 9 bases between. Looked up from germline, CDR1 is LGHNA and CDR2 is YNFKEQ. This CDR3 is built from 12 residues. CDR3 sequence: CASGQANQPQHF. Written as DNA, the CDR3 is TGTGCCAGCGGGCAGGCTAATCAGCCCCAGCATTTT.

CDR3 DNA: TGTGCCAGCAAGTTTTCAGGGAGGGACGAGCAGTACTTC. Residues: CASKFSGRDEQYF. The J gene is TRBJ2-7, the V gene TRBV27; 7 bases agree with TRBD2. CDR3 size: 13 residues. Germline assignment: CDR1 MNHEY and CDR2 SMNVEV (reference sequence). The ends lost 7 bases at V and 5 bases at J; junction bases unmatched: 8.

This clone was picked up one time. The CDR3 spells CAWSVKGATYEQYF. As DNA, the CDR3 is TGTGCCTGGAGTGTAAAAGGGGCCACCTACGAGCAGTACTTC. The rearrangement links TRBV30 to TRBJ2-7; D is possibly TRBD1 (5 bases). V was cut by 0 bases and J by 2 bases, with 11 bases left in between. The germline V gene encodes CDR1 GTSNPN and CDR2 SVGIG (reference sequence). This CDR3 is 14 amino acids long.

The rearrangement links TRBV11-2 to TRBJ1-1; TRBD1 matches 11 bases. Per germline, CDR1 SGHAT and CDR2 FQNNGV. CDR3 length: 14 residues. V gave up 5 bases and J gave up 6 bases; unmatched junction bases: 5. DNA of the CDR3: TGTGCCAGCAGCGGACAGGGACAGGGGGCTGAAGCTTTCTTT. It specifies CASSGQGQGAEAFF.

The rearrangement joins TRBV5-1 to TRBJ1-5, with D perhaps TRBD1 (5 bases). Trimming removed 4 bases from V and 1 base from J, with 12 bases in between. CDR1 and CDR2 from the germline V gene are SGHRS and YFSETQ. This CDR3 has 15 residues. CDR3 sequence reads: CASSPGTESNQPQHF. CDR3 coding DNA: TGCGCCAGCAGCCCCGGGACGGAGAGCAATCAGCCCCAGCATTTT.

The genes are TRBV6-4 and TRBJ2-1; TRBD1 agrees at 9 bases. The CDR3 is 17 amino acids. Unmatched junction bases numbered 13, after V lost 4 bases and J lost 6 bases. From germline, CDR1 is MRHNA and CDR2 SNTAGT. CDR3 loop: CASSAWDRVEFGNEQFF. CDR3 bases: TGTGCCAGCAGTGCGTGGGACAGGGTCGAATTCGGCAATGAGCAGTTCTTC.

This clone was detected only once. The chain employs TRBV29-1 and TRBJ1-1; D is ambiguous. Germline CDR1 is SQVTM and CDR2 is ANQGSEA. There are 12 residues in the CDR3. Trimming stripped 4 bases from V and 4 bases from J, with 10 bases between. This CDR3 reads CSVARMGTEAFF. CDR3 bases: TGCAGCGTTGCCCGAATGGGCACTGAAGCTTTCTTT.